The 13 T cell receptor beta chains listed next were all sequenced from one sample in a study of blood T cell repertoires in COVID-19. TCRdb's copy holds only in-frame clones and misses some; the assay was immunoSEQ multiplex PCR. The table records 150,000 to 200,000 clones, about 80% of them present only once. Sequences were obtained from PBMCs or T cells enriched from blood (not recorded which). All receptors come from a woman aged 55-70 years with acute COVID-19.

This chain uses TRBV19 with TRBJ1-1; D gene ambiguous. The CDR3 spans 10 residues. Germline CDR1 and CDR2: LNHDA and SQIVND (reference sequence). V lost 5 bases, J lost 10 bases, and 8 bases lay in between. For the CDR3, the DNA is TGTGCCAGTAGTGCCGGGAGAGCTTTCTTT. The encoded protein is CASSAGRAFF.

A few counts support this clone. The rearrangement joins TRBV9 to TRBJ2-2; the D gene is possibly TRBD1 (6 bases). The CDR3 spans 16 residues. The V end lost 3 bases, the J end lost 4 bases, and 16 bases lay between the germline ends. The germline gives CDR1 SGDLS, CDR2 YYNGEE. The CDR3 DNA reads TGTGCCAGCAGCGGCATCGTGAGGGGGTCCACCGGGGAGCTGTTTTTT. Translation gives CASSGIVRGSTGELFF.

The chain couples TRBV4-3 to TRBJ2-5, with D tentatively TRBD2 (5 bases). Trimming pared 0 bases from V and 1 base from J, leaving 12 bases between. The CDR3 totals 16 residues. Germline V gene sequence: CDR1 LGHNA, CDR2 YSLEER. The CDR3 here is CASSQDLTAGQETQYF. For the CDR3, the DNA is TGCGCCAGCAGCCAAGATTTAACCGCGGGCCAAGAGACCCAGTACTTC.

The chain carries TRBV29-1 and TRBJ1-3; the D is unclear. Trimming took 4 bases from V and 4 from J, leaving 14 bases between them. This CDR3 has 14 residues. The germline V gene has CDR1 SQVTM and CDR2 ANQGSEA. The CDR3 sequence: CSVGTRESGNTIYF. The CDR3 DNA reads TGCAGCGTTGGGACTAGGGAGTCGGGAAACACCATATATTTT.

This clone was recorded only once. This sequence joins TRBV24-1 and TRBJ2-3, with TRBD2 matching over 12 bases. With 4 bases clipped from V and 0 bases from J, the junction kept 7 bases outside the gene matches. The germline V gene encodes CDR1 KGHDR and CDR2 SFDVKD. This CDR3 spans 18 amino acids. Written as DNA, the CDR3 is TGTGCCACCAGTGAACGGACTAGCGGGAAAACTAGCACAGATACGCAGTATTTT. This gives the protein CATSERTSGKTSTDTQYF.

The V call is TRBV5-4, the J call TRBJ1-2; unclear D gene. The CDR3 has 14 amino acids. V was clipped by 5 bases and J by 4 bases, with 15 bases between them. Germline V gene sequence: CDR1 SGHNT, CDR2 YYREEE (reference sequence). CDR3 bases: TGTGCCAGCAGGACATTCGGGAGTGCCTATGGCTACACCTTC. It encodes CASRTFGSAYGYTF.

This chain links TRBV29-1 with TRBJ1-1; no definite D call. This CDR3 is 14 amino acids long. V lost 4 bases, J lost 0 bases, and 12 bases lay in between. The germline gives CDR1 SQVTM, CDR2 ANQGSEA. CDR3 sequence reads: CSVAPGLLNTEAFF. In DNA form, the CDR3 reads TGCAGCGTTGCACCGGGTCTGCTGAACACTGAAGCTTTCTTT.

The chain employs TRBV4-1 and TRBJ1-2; D not resolved. The ends were cut back, 8 bases at V and 2 bases at J, with 21 bases in the middle. The germline gives CDR1 MGHRA, CDR2 YSYEKL. The CDR3 consists of 16 residues. The chain's CDR3 is CASVPVGVGINYGYTF. The CDR3 DNA follows: TGCGCCAGCGTACCCGTCGGGGTTGGCATAAACTATGGCTACACCTTC.

The chain links TRBV28 to TRBJ2-1, with 9 bases matching TRBD2. J gave up 1 base and V 9 bases, and 10 bases lay outside the gene matches. The CDR3 extends over 16 amino acids. The V gene's germline CDR1 is MDHEN and CDR2 SYDVKM. CDR3 loop: CASLGAGGSSYNEQFF. In DNA form, the CDR3 reads TGTGCCAGTCTTGGGGCGGGAGGGTCATCCTACAATGAGCAGTTCTTC.

This clone has only a few counts. V usage is TRBV18 and J usage is TRBJ1-1; 8 bases line up with TRBD1. With V trimmed by 3 bases and J by 4 bases, 10 bases remained unmatched. Looked up from germline, CDR1 is KGHSH and CDR2 is LQKENI. CDR3 length: 16 residues. CDR3 bases: TGTGCCAGCTCACCTGTTACAGGGGGTAAAGGCACTGAAGCTTTCTTT. As protein: CASSPVTGGKGTEAFF.

This chain joins TRBV19 and TRBJ1-1, with TRBD1 identical over 7 bases. This CDR3 region has 15 residues. Per germline, CDR1 LNHDA and CDR2 SQIVND (reference sequence). V dropped 6 bases and J dropped 2; count of bases not matched to a gene: 9. CDR3 amino acids: CASRYLGQINTEAFF. The CDR3 region has the DNA TGTGCCAGTAGATACCTGGGACAGATTAACACTGAAGCTTTCTTT.

The rearrangement joins TRBV3-1 (or the pseudogene TRBV3-2) to TRBJ2-7; 7 positions agree with TRBD2. Trimming at V came to 5 bases and at J to 2 bases, leaving 9 bases not matched to a gene. This CDR3 is built from 15 residues. Germline V gene lookup returns CDR1 LGHDT and CDR2 YNNKEL (reference sequence). This chain's CDR3 is CASSRWGGKTYEQYF. The CDR3 DNA sequence: TGTGCCAGCAGCAGATGGGGGGGGAAGACCTACGAGCAGTACTTC.

CDR3 nucleotide sequence: TGTGCCAGCACCCGGGACAGGGAGTCCGGCAATCAGCCCCAGCATTTT. It translates to CASTRDRESGNQPQHF. V gene TRBV6-6 combines with J gene TRBJ1-5; 9 bases fit TRBD1. V lost 7 bases to trimming and J lost 2 bases; unmatched junction nucleotides: 9. Looked up from germline, CDR1 is MNHNY and CDR2 is SVGAGI (reference sequence). CDR3 length: 16 residues.